What follows describes a single TCR beta chain. This table comes from immunoSEQ multiplex PCR, and its TCRdb copy is limited to in-frame clones, with some not included. The profile shows about 20,000 clones, more than 85% of them singletons. This sample was included in a study of T cell changes during pregnancy in multiple sclerosis. Germline V gene data show CDR1 as SGHDN and CDR2 as FVKESK. CDR3 length: 15 residues. Trimming stripped 1 base from V and 2 bases from J, with 11 bases between. The source material was CD8+ T cells from peripheral blood mononuclear cells, sampled after pregnancy. This receptor was taken from a female donor in good health, enrolled as a control in a pregnancy study. The chain carries TRBV14 and TRBJ1-2; D is perhaps TRBD1 (5 bases). This CDR3 reads CASSQVTGWNYGYTF. For the CDR3, the DNA is TGTGCCAGCAGCCAAGTCACAGGTTGGAACTATGGCTACACCTTC. Based on the CDR3 plus reference TRBV14 and TRBJ1-2, the full variable domain is EAGVTQFPSHSVIEKGQTVTLRCDPISGHDNLYWYRRVMGKEIKFLLHFVKESKQDESGMPNNRFLAERTGGTYSTLKVQPAELEDSGVYFCASSQVTGWNYGYTFGSGTRLTVV.